The clone carrying this TCR beta chain was detected many times. This beta chain came through as a stray read in a library set up for alpha chains, and its size says little. The sample originates from a study of spatial heterogeneity in lung cancer. Time point here: sample taken at primary tumor resection. Without sorting, whole RNA was sequenced from tumor, nontumor lung or frozen PBMC. Germline V lookup: CDR1 SGDLS, CDR2 YYNGEE. The V end lost 4 bases, the J end lost 3 bases, and 20 bases lay between the germline ends. The CDR3 is made up of 17 amino acids. TCRdb recomputed calls from the 5' RACE reads with MiXCR, one row per CDR3 protein. The sample has about 11,000 distinct CDR3 sequences, around 6.9% seen once.

Sequenced material: PBMCs, taken at surgery. This sequence originates from a male donor with early-stage non-small cell lung cancer. The rearrangement joins TRBV9 to TRBJ1-5; weak D call: TRBD1 (5 bases). The CDR3 nucleotides are TGTGCCAGCAGCTCCAAGTGGGGACGGGAATTCAATCAGCCCCAGCATTTT. The encoded protein is CASSSKWGREFNQPQHF. Drawing the rest from reference TRBV9 and TRBJ1-5, the complete variable domain is DSGVTQTPKHLITATGQRVTLRCSPRSGDLSVYWYQQSLDQGLQFLIQYYNGEERAKGNILERFSAQQFPDLHSELNLSSLELGDSALYFCASSSKWGREFNQPQHFGDGTRLSIL.